Listed here are 23 T cell receptor beta chains from one sample, sequenced in a study of T cells in Graves' hyperthyroidism and ophthalmopathy. The source material, RNA transcripts, was used to amplify TCR beta CDR3 regions. HTBI primers were used for first-round RT-PCR of the TCR CDR3. TCRdb processed the multiplex PCR reads anew with MiXCR; each CDR3 protein has one entry. Altogether a few hundred thousand distinct CDR3 sequences are present, roughly 19% being singletons, with the ten largest covering approximately 37%. Sequencing was performed on blood. Every receptor here comes from a man in his fifties with Graves' ophthalmopathy.

This chain links TRBV12-5 with TRBJ2-3; weak D call: TRBD2 (6 bases). The CDR3 has 14 residues. Germline CDR1 reads LGHNT; CDR2 reads FRNRAP. The germline V and J ends were trimmed by 3 bases and 6 bases, with 13 bases remaining between them. This CDR3 is CASGLSGRPDTQYF. The CDR3 coding sequence is TGTGCTAGTGGTTTATCCGGGAGACCCGATACGCAGTATTTT.

This clonotype was observed a handful of times. The rearrangement links TRBV6-5 to TRBJ1-5, with a possible D match to TRBD1 (5 bases). V was cut by 4 bases and J by 6 bases, with 10 bases left in between. Germline V gene lookup returns CDR1 MNHEY and CDR2 SVGAGI. The CDR3 totals 13 residues. In DNA, the CDR3 is TGTGCCAGCAGTTTCAGGGAGGGTCAGCCCCAGCATTTT. Encoded protein: CASSFREGQPQHF.

V usage is TRBV7-9 and J usage is TRBJ2-7; 9 bases are a match to TRBD2. The CDR3 has 16 residues. With V trimmed by 1 base and J by 4 bases, 8 bases remained unmatched. The germline V gene has CDR1 SEHNR and CDR2 FQNEAQ (reference sequence). The CDR3 reads CASSLGLGSGGYEQYF. The CDR3, as DNA: TGTGCCAGCAGCTTAGGCTTAGGTAGCGGGGGATACGAGCAGTACTTC.

This clonotype came up a few times. The chain carries TRBV5-1 and TRBJ2-5; no clear D gene. The CDR3 loop spans 13 amino acids. Trimming took off 4 bases at V and 5 bases at J, with 12 bases between the two ends. Germline CDR1 and CDR2: SGHRS and YFSETQ. The DNA of the CDR3 is TGCGCCAGCAGCCTTAGACCAGCGGAGACCCAGTACTTC. It yields the protein CASSLRPAETQYF.

This clonotype occurred a few times. V gene TRBV27 combines with J gene TRBJ1-2, with D unresolved. The CDR3 loop spans 14 amino acids. V was clipped by 0 bases and J by 4 bases, with 9 bases between them. The germline V gene encodes CDR1 MNHEY and CDR2 SMNVEV (reference sequence). The DNA of the CDR3 is TGTGCCAGCAGTTTATCGAGTGATTTCTATGGCTACACCTTC. Translation gives CASSLSSDFYGYTF.

The gene calls are TRBV4-2 and TRBJ2-5; 11 bases map to TRBD2. The CDR3 runs 22 residues. J gave up 0 bases and V 0 bases, and 18 bases lay outside the gene matches. Germline V gives CDR1 LGHNA, CDR2 YNFKEQ. Written as DNA, the CDR3 is TGTGCCAGCAGCCAAGAAGACCCTTCGGGAATAGCGGGAGGGCCGGACCAAGAGACCCAGTACTTC. Translated, it gives CASSQEDPSGIAGGPDQETQYF.

This clonotype was observed many times. The rearrangement links TRBV28 to TRBJ1-2; D not certain. The V gene's germline CDR1 is MDHEN and CDR2 SYDVKM. Trimming left V 5 bases short and J 7 bases short, with 11 bases between. The length of the CDR3 is 12 residues. In DNA form, the CDR3 reads TGTGCCAGCAGTGGAGGATGGGGTGGCTACACCTTC. Its translation is CASSGGWGGYTF.

The chain has TRBV28 and TRBJ2-3; 7 bases agree with TRBD2. Germline V CDR1 and CDR2: MDHEN, SYDVKM. CDR3 length: 16 amino acids. Losses at the gene ends were 6 bases for V and 3 bases for J; bases not matched to a gene: 12. The CDR3 DNA sequence: TGTGCCAGCAGGCATTCCGGGGGGTTGGGAACAGATACGCAGTATTTT. Protein sequence: CASRHSGGLGTDTQYF.

The J gene is TRBJ1-2, the V gene TRBV6-1; the match to TRBD1 covers 8 bases. V lost 6 bases to trimming and J lost 1 base; unmatched junction nucleotides: 10. The length of the CDR3 is 16 residues. Looked up from germline, CDR1 is MNHNS and CDR2 is SASEGT. The DNA of the CDR3 is TGTGCCAGCAGCCGCGCCGGGACAGGCAATAACTATGGCTACACCTTC. This sequence encodes CASSRAGTGNNYGYTF.

This clonotype was seen many times. The V gene is TRBV20-1, the J gene TRBJ2-7, with TRBD1 as a possible D gene (7 bases). Germline lookup yields CDR1 DFQATT and CDR2 SNEGSKA (reference sequence). This CDR3 is built from 13 residues. Trimming removed 3 bases at V and 3 bases at J, with 12 bases between. The chain's CDR3 is CSARTGRFYEQYF. CDR3 DNA sequence: TGCAGTGCTAGGACAGGGAGGTTCTACGAGCAGTACTTC.

This clonotype was detected only a few times. The rearrangement links TRBV28 to TRBJ2-6; 7 positions match TRBD1. The CDR3 length is 17 residues. CDR1 MDHEN and CDR2 SYDVKM come from the germline V gene. With V trimmed by 0 bases and J by 4 bases, 6 bases remained unmatched. CDR3 nucleotides: TGTGCCAGCAGTTTATGGGCAGGGGGTTCCGGGGCCAACGTCCTGACTTTC. It is translated as CASSLWAGGSGANVLTF.

The chain has TRBV6-1 and TRBJ1-2; the match to TRBD1 covers 7 bases. The ends lost 5 bases at V and 4 bases at J; junction bases unmatched: 10. Germline loops: CDR1 MNHNS, CDR2 SASEGT. This CDR3 comprises 15 residues. The CDR3 DNA is TGTGCCAGCAGTCTCCAAACCGGGACAGCCTATGGCTACACCTTC. Amino acids: CASSLQTGTAYGYTF.

This clonotype occurred a few times. J is TRBJ2-7 and V is TRBV9; TRBD2 matches 11 bases. The CDR3 covers 17 residues. J gave up 1 base and V 0 bases, and 6 bases lay outside the gene matches. Germline V gives CDR1 SGDLS, CDR2 YYNGEE. CDR3: CASSVEPRLAGSYEQYF. The CDR3 bases are TGTGCCAGCAGCGTAGAACCCCGACTAGCGGGATCCTACGAGCAGTACTTC.

The chain couples TRBV6-1 to TRBJ2-2, with 11 bases lining up with TRBD2. After removal of 7 bases from V and 5 bases from J, the junction contained 6 bases not matched to a gene. Germline lookup yields CDR1 MNHNS and CDR2 SASEGT. This CDR3 region has 15 residues. In DNA form, the CDR3 reads TGTGCCAGCACCTCGTGGACTAGCGGGACCGGGGAGCTGTTTTTT. Its translation is CASTSWTSGTGELFF.

This clonotype showed up just a few times. The gene calls are TRBV5-1 and TRBJ2-7, with 11 bases aligning to TRBD1. Per germline, CDR1 SGHRS and CDR2 YFSETQ. V gave up 0 bases and J gave up 7 bases; unmatched junction bases: 6. This CDR3 spans 15 amino acids. CDR3 DNA sequence: TGCGCCAGCAGCTTGGACCGGGACAGGGGGAGAGAGCAGTACTTC. Amino acids: CASSLDRDRGREQYF.

The chain uses TRBV5-1 and TRBJ2-5, with a tentative D call TRBD1 (6 bases). The CDR3 runs to 14 residues. The V end lost 4 bases, the J end lost 2 bases, and 12 bases lay between the germline ends. The germline V gene encodes CDR1 SGHRS and CDR2 YFSETQ. The CDR3 reads CASSPQGTQETQYF. The CDR3, as DNA: TGCGCCAGCAGCCCACAGGGTACTCAAGAGACCCAGTACTTC.

This clonotype was counted between two and nine times. The rearrangement joins TRBV28 to TRBJ1-3; D is ambiguous. Looked up from germline, CDR1 is MDHEN and CDR2 is SYDVKM. CDR3 length: 16 residues. V was trimmed by 0 bases and J by 3 bases, leaving 12 bases between them. The CDR3 spells CASSLWLGNFGNTIYF. For the CDR3, the DNA is TGTGCCAGCAGTTTATGGCTGGGAAACTTTGGAAACACCATATATTTT.

The chain uses TRBV28 and TRBJ1-6; the D gene is possibly TRBD1 (6 bases). The CDR3 extends over 14 amino acids. The germline V and J ends were trimmed by 8 bases and 6 bases, with 14 bases remaining between them. Germline CDR1 is MDHEN and CDR2 is SYDVKM. The CDR3 is CASFPTGPNSPLHF. The CDR3 DNA is TGTGCCAGCTTCCCGACAGGCCCTAATTCACCCCTCCACTTT. Full variable domain (remainder filled in from reference TRBV28 and TRBJ1-6): DVKVTQSSRYLVKRTGEKVFLECVQDMDHENMFWYRQDPGLGLRLIYFSYDVKMKEKGDIPEGYSVSREKKERFSLILESASTNQTSMYLCASFPTGPNSPLHFGNGTRLTVT.

The genes are TRBV5-5 and TRBJ2-1; TRBD2 agrees at 7 bases. CDR3 size: 15 residues. Germline CDR1 and CDR2: SGHKS and YYEKEE (reference sequence). V was pared by 1 base and J by 6 bases, with 7 bases of the junction left unmatched. The CDR3 sequence is CASSLRGGSGNEQFF. Written as DNA, the CDR3 is TGTGCCAGCAGCTTGAGGGGCGGGAGCGGCAATGAGCAGTTCTTC.

This clonotype was detected only a few times. This sequence joins TRBV7-3 and TRBJ2-3, with D unresolved. Trimming removed 4 bases at V and 5 bases at J, with 10 bases between. The CDR3 contains 13 residues. Germline CDR1 is SGHTA and CDR2 is FQGTGA. Here the CDR3 reads CASSSTRLDTQYF. In DNA form, the CDR3 reads TGTGCCAGCAGCTCAACGAGGCTAGATACGCAGTATTTT.

The chain recombines TRBV5-1 with TRBJ1-4; TRBD1 is a possible D gene (5 bases). CDR1 and CDR2 (germline): SGHRS, YFSETQ. The CDR3 sequence is 16 residues long. V lost 4 bases and J 0 bases, leaving 13 bases between the germline ends. The CDR3 bases are TGCGCCAGCAGCCGCGAGGGGATTGCAACTAATGAAAAACTGTTTTTT. It codes for CASSREGIATNEKLFF.

This clonotype has ten or more counts. This chain links TRBV28 with TRBJ1-4; 9 positions match TRBD1. V lost 2 bases, J lost 4 bases, and 2 bases stayed unmatched. The CDR3 covers 15 residues. Germline CDR1 reads MDHEN; CDR2 reads SYDVKM. CDR3 in DNA: TGTGCCAGCAGTTTACCGACAGGGGGTAATGAAAAACTGTTTTTT. Protein sequence: CASSLPTGGNEKLFF.

This clonotype appeared a few times. The chain recombines TRBV27 with TRBJ2-5, with TRBD1 identical over 7 bases. Trimming removed 4 bases from V and 5 bases from J; junction bases left unmatched: 10. The CDR3 consists of 15 residues. CDR1 is MNHEY and CDR2 is SMNVEV in the germline V gene (reference sequence). The DNA of the CDR3 is TGTGCCAGCAGTTACCGACAGGGCCCTTCCGAGACCCAGTACTTC. Protein product: CASSYRQGPSETQYF.